This T cell receptor beta chain came from a study of blood T cell repertoires in COVID-19. Study in general: From T cells, B-cell-depleted T cells, or PBMCs came the material, which was cDNA or gDNA.

Assay: immunoSEQ multiplex PCR; the TCRdb copy retains only in-frame clones and omits some. The data hold approximately 69,000 clones, with around 86% observed a single time. Per germline, CDR1 MNHNS and CDR2 SASEGT. The CDR3 runs 15 residues. V was pared by 3 bases and J by 8 bases, with 8 bases of the junction left unmatched. This rearrangement joins TRBV6-1 to TRBJ2-1; 9 bases are shared with TRBD1. This clonotype originated in a human donor in a cohort sampled during active COVID-19. The sequenced sample consisted of peripheral blood. DNA for the CDR3: TGTGCCAGCAGTGATGGGACAGGGTTTTCACATGAGCAGTTCTTC. This encodes CASSDGTGFSHEQFF.